The rows below give T cell receptor beta chains drawn from one sample of a study of CD8+CD57+ T cells in acquired aplastic anemia. TCRdb fed the reads into MiXCR, producing one record per CDR3 protein. The sample records 150,000 or so distinct CDR3 sequences, 40% to 50% being singletons. Material: sorted CD4+, CD8+, or CD8+CD57+ T cells (not recorded which) from PBMCs. The receptors were gathered from a human donor with aplastic anemia. Both conserved end residues are part of each CDR3. The D gene is left open where the match is weak. Clone size is stated in some rows and not others, as once, few, many or a class when expanded.

many | TRBJ2-3 | TRBD1 | TRBV6-1 | CASRMGQFVSDTQYF | TGTGCCAGCAGGATGGGACAGTTTGTTTCAGATACGCAGTATTTT
many | TRBJ2-1 | TRBD2 | TRBV9 | CASSEEWTSAYNEQFF | TGTGCCAGCAGCGAAGAGTGGACTAGCGCGTACAATGAGCAGTTCTTC
. | TRBJ2-7 | . | TRBV10-3 | CAISTRDRYAQYF | TGTGCCATCAGTACCAGGGATAGGTACGCGCAGTACTTC
few | TRBJ2-7 | . | TRBV2 | CASSEWGEQYF | TGTGCCAGCAGTGAATGGGGCGAGCAGTACTTC
. | TRBJ2-1 | TRBD2 | TRBV6-1 | CASSPWALAGSYNEQFF | TGTGCCAGCAGCCCGTGGGCACTAGCGGGTTCCTACAATGAGCAGTTCTTC
. | TRBJ2-1 | TRBD1 | TRBV7-2 | CASSLQGASNEQFF | TGTGCCAGCAGCTTGCAGGGGGCGAGCAATGAGCAGTTCTTC
few | TRBJ2-7 | . | TRBV24-1 | CATSDSGKDQYEQYF | TGTGCCACCAGTGATTCTGGTAAGGACCAGTACGAGCAGTACTTC
few | TRBJ2-1 | TRBD2 | TRBV6-1 | CASSGDSGGPYNEQFF | TGTGCCAGCAGTGGCGATAGCGGGGGGCCCTACAATGAGCAGTTCTTC
few | TRBJ2-1 | TRBD1 | TRBV7-2 | CASSLAGQGLYNEQFF | TGTGCCAGCAGCTTAGCAGGACAGGGACTCTACAATGAGCAGTTCTTC
many | TRBJ2-1 | TRBD2 | TRBV14 | CASRTSGSDSYNEQFF | TGTGCCAGCAGGACTAGCGGGTCGGACTCCTACAATGAGCAGTTCTTC